This T cell receptor beta chain was retrieved from a study of radiotherapy plus CTLA-4 blockade in lung cancer. Study background: Disease control was achieved by approximately 30% of patients, and objective responses by about 17%. Findings and caveats of the study: The best prediction of response reportedly came from early blood T cell clone dynamics, with interferon-beta.

A remark on this clone: Antigen unknown.

The CDR3 length is 13 residues. Germline assignment: CDR1 MDHEN and CDR2 SYDVKM. Between the trimmed V and J ends, which lost 6 bases and 7 bases, there was a span of 16 bases. Sequencing used immunoSEQ multiplex PCR; TCRdb keeps in-frame clones, though not all of them. The sample has 100,000 or so clones; about four fifths are singletons. The input for sequencing was peripheral blood, taken from a patient treated with radiotherapy plus ipilimumab. The chain uses TRBV28 and TRBJ2-7; TRBD1 or TRBD2 may be the D gene (5 bases each). The sequence came from a human donor with non-small cell lung cancer that progressed on radiotherapy plus ipilimumab. CDR3 in amino acids: CASSPGTLREQYF. CDR3 nucleotide sequence: TGTGCCAGCAGCCCCGGGACCTTAAGGGAGCAGTACTTC. Using reference TRBV28 and TRBJ2-7 for the parts outside the CDR3, the full variable domain is DVKVTQSSRYLVKRTGEKVFLECVQDMDHENMFWYRQDPGLGLRLIYFSYDVKMKEKGDIPEGYSVSREKKERFSLILESASTNQTSMYLCASSPGTLREQYFGPGTRLTVT.